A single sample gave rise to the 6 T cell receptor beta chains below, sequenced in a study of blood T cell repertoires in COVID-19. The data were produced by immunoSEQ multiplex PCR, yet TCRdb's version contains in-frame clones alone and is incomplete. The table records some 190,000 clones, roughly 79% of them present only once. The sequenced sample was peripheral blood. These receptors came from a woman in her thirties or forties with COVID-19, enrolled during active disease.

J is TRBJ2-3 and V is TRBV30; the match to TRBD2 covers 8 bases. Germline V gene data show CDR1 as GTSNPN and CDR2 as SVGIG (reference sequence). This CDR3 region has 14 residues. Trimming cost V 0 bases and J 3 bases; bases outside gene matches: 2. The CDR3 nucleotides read TGTGCCTGGAGTGTACGGGGGGGAACAGATACGCAGTATTTT. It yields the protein CAWSVRGGTDTQYF.

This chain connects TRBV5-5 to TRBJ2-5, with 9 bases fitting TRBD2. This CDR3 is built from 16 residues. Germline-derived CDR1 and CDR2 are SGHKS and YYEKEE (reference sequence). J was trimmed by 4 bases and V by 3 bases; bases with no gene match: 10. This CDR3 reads CASSSFPSGVGETQYF. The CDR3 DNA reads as TGTGCCAGCAGCTCCTTCCCTAGCGGGGTAGGAGAGACCCAGTACTTC.

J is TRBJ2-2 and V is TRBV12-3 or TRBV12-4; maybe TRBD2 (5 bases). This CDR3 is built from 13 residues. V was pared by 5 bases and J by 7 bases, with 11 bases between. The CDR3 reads CASSRGRGGELFF. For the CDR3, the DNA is TGTGCCAGCAGTCGAGGTCGGGGCGGGGAGCTGTTTTTT.

The CDR3 DNA reads as TGTGCCAGCAGCCTATTGACAGCCTACGAGCAGTACGTC. Its protein is CASSLLTAYEQYV. The chain couples TRBV11-2 to TRBJ2-7; perhaps TRBD1 as D (5 bases). Germline-derived CDR1 and CDR2 are SGHAT and FQNNGV. CDR3 size: 13 residues. The ends were cut back, 5 bases at V and 2 bases at J, with 10 bases in the middle.

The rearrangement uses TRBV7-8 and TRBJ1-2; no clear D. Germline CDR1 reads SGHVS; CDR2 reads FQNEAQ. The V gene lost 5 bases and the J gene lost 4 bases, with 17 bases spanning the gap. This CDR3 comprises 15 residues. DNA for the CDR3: TGTGCCAGCAGCCAAATCGTTGACATAGGCTATGGCTACACCTTC. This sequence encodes CASSQIVDIGYGYTF.

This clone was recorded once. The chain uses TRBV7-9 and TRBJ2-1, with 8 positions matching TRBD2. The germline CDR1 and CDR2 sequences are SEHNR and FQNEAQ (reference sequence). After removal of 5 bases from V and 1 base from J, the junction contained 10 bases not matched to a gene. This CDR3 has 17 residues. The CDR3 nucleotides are TGTGCCAGCAGCGCCCAAGGTGGCGGGGGGTCCTACAATGAGCAGTTCTTC. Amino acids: CASSAQGGGGSYNEQFF.